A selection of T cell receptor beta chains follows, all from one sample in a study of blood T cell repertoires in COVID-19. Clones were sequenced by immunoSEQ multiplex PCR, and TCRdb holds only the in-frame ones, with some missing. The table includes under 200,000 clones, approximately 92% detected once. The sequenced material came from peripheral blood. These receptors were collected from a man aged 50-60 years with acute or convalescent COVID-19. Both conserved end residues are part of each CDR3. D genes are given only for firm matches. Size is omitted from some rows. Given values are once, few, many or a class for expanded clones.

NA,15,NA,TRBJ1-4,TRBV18,CASSLGTGDNEKLFF,TGTGCCAGCTCACTAGGAACGGGGGATAATGAAAAACTGTTTTTT
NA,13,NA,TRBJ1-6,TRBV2,CASSGGEPSPLHF,TGTGCCAGCAGTGGGGGAGAGCCGTCACCCCTCCACTTT
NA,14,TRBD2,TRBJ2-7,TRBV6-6,CASRRAGDAYEQYF,TGTGCCAGCAGGAGGGCGGGGGACGCCTACGAGCAGTACTTC
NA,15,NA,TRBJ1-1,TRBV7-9,CASSLGSQGNTEAFF,TGTGCCAGCAGCTTGGGGTCACAGGGGAACACTGAAGCTTTCTTT
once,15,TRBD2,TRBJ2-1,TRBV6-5,CASTSAGGQNNEQFF,TGTGCCAGCACATCAGCGGGAGGGCAAAACAATGAGCAGTTCTTC
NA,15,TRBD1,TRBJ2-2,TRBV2,CASTEQGFNTGELFF,TGTGCCAGCACGGAACAGGGGTTTAACACCGGGGAGCTGTTTTTT
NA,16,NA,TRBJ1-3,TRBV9,CASSTSPTRAGNTIYF,TGTGCCAGCAGTACCTCACCAACTCGGGCTGGAAACACCATATATTTT
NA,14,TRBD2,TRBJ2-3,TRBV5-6,CASSRGGRRDTQYF,TGTGCCAGCAGCCGCGGGGGGAGGAGGGATACGCAGTATTTT
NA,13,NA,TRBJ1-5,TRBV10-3,CAISADRNQPQHF,TGTGCCATCAGCGCTGACAGAAATCAGCCCCAGCATTTT
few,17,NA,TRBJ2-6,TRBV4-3,CASSQNAQESGANVLTF,TGCGCCAGCAGCCAAAACGCACAGGAATCTGGGGCCAACGTCCTGACTTTC
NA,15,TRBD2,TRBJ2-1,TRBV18,CASSPGPSGYNEQFF,TGTGCCAGCTCACCAGGGCCTAGCGGCTACAATGAGCAGTTCTTC
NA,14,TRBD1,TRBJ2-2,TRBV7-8,CASSGTGGVGELFF,TGTGCCAGCAGCGGGACAGGGGGCGTCGGGGAGCTGTTTTTT
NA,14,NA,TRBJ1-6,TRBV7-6,CASSLGRLDSPLHF,TGTGCCAGCAGCTTAGGCCGCTTAGATTCACCCCTCCACTTT
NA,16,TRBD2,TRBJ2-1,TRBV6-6,CASSRSGTSGYNEQFF,TGTGCCAGCAGTCGATCCGGGACTAGCGGCTACAATGAGCAGTTCTTC
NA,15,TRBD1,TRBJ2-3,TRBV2,CASRDRGDGTDTQYF,TGTGCCAGCAGGGACAGGGGCGATGGCACAGATACGCAGTATTTT
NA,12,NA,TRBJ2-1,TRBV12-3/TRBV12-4,CASSGGRNEQFF,TGTGCCAGCAGCGGGGGTCGCAATGAGCAGTTCTTC